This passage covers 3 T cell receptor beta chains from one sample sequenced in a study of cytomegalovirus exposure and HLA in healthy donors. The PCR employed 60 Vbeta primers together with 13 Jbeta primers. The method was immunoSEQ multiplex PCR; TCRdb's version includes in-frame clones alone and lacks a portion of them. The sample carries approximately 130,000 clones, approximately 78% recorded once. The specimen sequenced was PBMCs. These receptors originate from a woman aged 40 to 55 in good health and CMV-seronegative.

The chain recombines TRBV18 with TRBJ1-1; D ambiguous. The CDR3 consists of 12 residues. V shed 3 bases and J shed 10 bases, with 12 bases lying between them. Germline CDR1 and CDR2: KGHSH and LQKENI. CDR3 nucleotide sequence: TGTGCCAGCTCACCGGGCCTGCGGGGAGCTTTCTTT. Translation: CASSPGLRGAFF.

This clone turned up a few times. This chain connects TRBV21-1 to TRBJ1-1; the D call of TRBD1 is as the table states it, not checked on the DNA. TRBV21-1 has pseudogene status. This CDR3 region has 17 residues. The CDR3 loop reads CASSKPGLQGPNTEAFF. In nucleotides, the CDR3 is TGTGCCAGCAGCAAGCCGGGCCTACAGGGCCCGAACACTGAAGCTTTCTTT.

CDR3 sequence reads: CASSLEGLAANTQYF. CDR3 sequence (DNA): TGCGCCAGCAGCTTGGAGGGACTAGCTGCGAATACGCAGTATTTT. This chain links TRBV5-1 with TRBJ2-3, with 9 positions matching TRBD2. The CDR3 runs 15 residues. The germline gives CDR1 SGHRS, CDR2 YFSETQ. The V segment lost 0 bases and the J segment 7 bases; nucleotides outside the gene matches: 6.